The next 19 T cell receptor beta chains were all read from a single sample in a study of T cells in localized non-small cell lung cancer. TCRdb's copy holds only in-frame clones and misses some; the assay was immunoSEQ multiplex PCR. The sample yields 70,000 to 90,000 clones, around 84% seen once. The sequencing used peripheral blood, collected before any cancer treatment. These receptor sequences come from a female donor aged 60 or older with stage I lung adenocarcinoma.

The gene calls are TRBV19 and TRBJ2-1; 12 bases are a match to TRBD2. Trimming cost V 7 bases and J 10 bases; bases outside gene matches: 5. Germline CDR1 is LNHDA and CDR2 is SQIVND (reference sequence). The CDR3 is 13 residues long. The CDR3 protein is CASTSGGAEEQFF. In DNA form, the CDR3 reads TGTGCCAGTACTAGCGGGGGGGCTGAGGAGCAGTTCTTC. Based on the CDR3 plus reference TRBV19 and TRBJ2-1, the full variable domain is DGGITQSPKYLFRKEGQNVTLSCEQNLNHDAMYWYRQDPGQGLRLIYYSQIVNDFQKGDIAEGYSVSREKKESFPLTVTSAQKNPTAFYLCASTSGGAEEQFFGPGTRLTVL.

For the CDR3, the DNA is TGTGCCAGTAGTTTACAGGTACCAAGCTACGAGCAGTACTTC. As protein: CASSLQVPSYEQYF. The chain has TRBV19 and TRBJ2-7; D is possibly TRBD1 (5 bases). CDR1 is LNHDA, CDR2 SQIVND, per germline (reference sequence). Between the trimmed V and J ends, which lost 5 bases and 3 bases, there was a span of 14 bases. The CDR3 sequence is 14 residues long.

The rearrangement uses TRBV7-9 and TRBJ2-7; 7 bases are a match to TRBD1. Germline values: CDR1 SEHNR, CDR2 FQNEAQ (reference sequence). This CDR3 contains 18 residues. The V segment lost 5 bases and the J segment 1 base; nucleotides outside the gene matches: 17. The CDR3 loop is CASSLRGELTGPSYEQYF. CDR3 nucleotide sequence: TGTGCCAGCAGCCTAAGGGGCGAACTGACAGGGCCATCCTACGAGCAGTACTTC.

The chain uses TRBV28 and TRBJ1-1; weak D call: TRBD1 (6 bases). This CDR3 has 17 residues. CDR1 MDHEN and CDR2 SYDVKM come from the germline V gene. V lost 6 bases to trimming and J lost 0 bases, with 20 bases between them. The CDR3 DNA sequence: TGTGCCAGCAGCCCGGGGGGGCGCGCGGTTCTGAACACTGAAGCTTTCTTT. Translated: CASSPGGRAVLNTEAFF. Combining the CDR3 with reference TRBV28 and TRBJ1-1 gives the whole variable domain DVKVTQSSRYLVKRTGEKVFLECVQDMDHENMFWYRQDPGLGLRLIYFSYDVKMKEKGDIPEGYSVSREKKERFSLILESASTNQTSMYLCASSPGGRAVLNTEAFFGQGTRLTVV.

The rearrangement uses TRBV7-8 and TRBJ1-5; TRBD1 agrees at 8 bases. Germline trimming cut 4 bases from V and 5 bases from J; bases unmatched to any gene: 7. Germline V CDR1 and CDR2: SGHVS, FQNEAQ. This CDR3 spans 15 amino acids. The CDR3, as DNA: TGTGCCAGCAGCTCGTCAGGGGGCAGGGATCAGCCCCAGCATTTT. Amino acids: CASSSSGGRDQPQHF.

Of note for this clone: Other DNA sequences in the sample encode the same CDR3. V is TRBV19 and J is TRBJ1-3, with no clear D. CDR1 is LNHDA and CDR2 is SQIVND in the germline V gene (reference sequence). The CDR3 loop spans 14 amino acids. Trimming shortened V by 3 bases and J by 4 bases, and 10 bases separated the two germline ends. For the CDR3, the DNA is TGTGCCAGTAGTATTAGCGCAGCCGGAAACACCATATATTTT. Residues: CASSISAAGNTIYF.

The chain links TRBV29-1 to TRBJ2-3; 8 bases match TRBD1. V lost 3 bases to trimming and J lost 0 bases; unmatched junction nucleotides: 14. CDR1 and CDR2 (germline): SQVTM, ANQGSEA. CDR3 size: 18 residues. For the CDR3, the DNA is TGCAGCGTTGACTCTACCGACAGGGGCTCCTATAGCACAGATACGCAGTATTTT. Protein: CSVDSTDRGSYSTDTQYF.

V gene TRBV6-5 combines with J gene TRBJ2-2, with a weak D call TRBD2 (6 bases). Germline V gives CDR1 MNHEY, CDR2 SVGAGI. The germline V and J ends were trimmed by 9 bases and 1 base, with 12 bases remaining between them. CDR3 length equals 14 residues. The DNA for the CDR3 is TGTGCCAGTGGCGGGACTGGGAACACCGGGGAGCTGTTTTTT. It encodes CASGGTGNTGELFF.

The rearrangement uses TRBV21-1 and TRBJ1-2; TRBD1 is taken as the D call from the table, unchecked against the DNA. TRBV21-1 is a pseudogene segment. This CDR3 contains 16 residues. CDR3 protein: CASSKGPPGVDYGYTF. As DNA, the CDR3 is TGTGCCAGCAGCAAAGGCCCGCCAGGGGTTGACTATGGCTACACCTTC.

This clone was recorded at least ten times. This sequence joins TRBV9 and TRBJ2-5, with 11 positions matching TRBD1. The CDR3 is 16 residues long. Trimming removed 0 bases from V and 8 bases from J; junction bases left unmatched: 9. Per germline, CDR1 SGDLS and CDR2 YYNGEE. The CDR3 region has the DNA TGTGCCAGCAGCGTAGATGATGGGACAGGGGGTCGCACCCAGTACTTC. Its translation is CASSVDDGTGGRTQYF.

This clone was seen once. The chain uses TRBV4-3 and TRBJ1-2; 8 bases agree with TRBD1. With V trimmed by 2 bases and J by 4 bases, 9 bases remained unmatched. Germline V gene lookup returns CDR1 LGHNA and CDR2 YSLEER. The CDR3 is 16 amino acids. CDR3 nucleotides: TGCGCCAGCAGCCAATCACAGGGGGGAACCGGCTATGGCTACACCTTC. Its translation: CASSQSQGGTGYGYTF.

J is TRBJ1-3 and V is TRBV11-2; 7 positions agree with TRBD1. With V trimmed by 5 bases and J by 2 bases, 12 bases remained unmatched. This CDR3 contains 17 residues. Germline V lookup: CDR1 SGHAT, CDR2 FQNNGV. The CDR3 sequence is CASSLSRDSNPGNTIYF. The CDR3 nucleotides read TGTGCCAGCAGCCTAAGCCGGGACAGCAACCCTGGAAACACCATATATTTT. Full variable domain (outside the CDR3, taken from reference TRBV11-2 and TRBJ1-3): EAGVAQSPRYKIIEKRQSVAFWCNPISGHATLYWYQQILGQGPKLLIQFQNNGVVDDSQLPKDRFSAERLKGVDSTLKIQPAKLEDSAVYLCASSLSRDSNPGNTIYFGEGSWLTVV.

V gene TRBV4-3 combines with J gene TRBJ2-1; TRBD1 matches at 10 bases. CDR1 is LGHNA, CDR2 YSLEER, per germline. The CDR3 extends over 15 amino acids. J was trimmed by 5 bases and V by 4 bases; bases with no gene match: 5. CDR3 region: CASSRGQGLDNEQFF. The CDR3 bases are TGCGCCAGCAGCCGGGGACAGGGGTTGGACAATGAGCAGTTCTTC.

The CDR3 loop reads CASSPEQGNNEQFF. In nucleotides, the CDR3 is TGTGCCAGCAGCCCAGAACAGGGAAATAATGAGCAGTTCTTC. The chain links TRBV7-9 to TRBJ2-1; tentatively, D is TRBD1 (6 bases). The CDR3 length is 14 residues. With 5 bases removed from V and 7 bases from J, the gap between germline ends came to 15 bases. The germline gives CDR1 SEHNR, CDR2 FQNEAQ (reference sequence).

The table lists this clone with many counts. The chain employs TRBV28 and TRBJ2-7, with 10 bases that match TRBD2. CDR3 length: 16 residues. The V and J ends lost 4 bases and 2 bases, in that order; junction bases with no gene match: 8. In germline, CDR1 is MDHEN, CDR2 SYDVKM. CDR3 DNA: TGTGCCAGCAGTTCGACTAGCGGGCTCCTAACCTACGAGCAGTACTTC. Amino acid sequence: CASSSTSGLLTYEQYF.

The V gene is TRBV19, the J gene TRBJ1-3; D is unresolved. The germline V gene encodes CDR1 LNHDA and CDR2 SQIVND (reference sequence). This CDR3 comprises 15 residues. Trimming took 3 bases from V and 0 from J, leaving 9 bases between them. The DNA for the CDR3 is TGTGCCAGTAGTATCTCTGGTTTCTCTGGAAACACCATATATTTT. This codes for CASSISGFSGNTIYF. Based on the CDR3 plus reference TRBV19 and TRBJ1-3, the full variable domain is DGGITQSPKYLFRKEGQNVTLSCEQNLNHDAMYWYRQDPGQGLRLIYYSQIVNDFQKGDIAEGYSVSREKKESFPLTVTSAQKNPTAFYLCASSISGFSGNTIYFGEGSWLTVV.

J is TRBJ2-1 and V is TRBV7-9; D is perhaps TRBD1 or TRBD2 (6 bases each). The germline V gene has CDR1 SEHNR and CDR2 FQNEAQ (reference sequence). V was clipped by 10 bases and J by 5 bases, with 15 bases between them. This CDR3 has 13 amino acids. CDR3 loop: CATSGALNNEQFF. The CDR3 DNA follows: TGTGCCACTTCGGGGGCTCTAAACAATGAGCAGTTCTTC.

The V call is TRBV6-1, the J call TRBJ1-2; D not certain. The CDR3 contains 12 residues. V gave up 11 bases and J gave up 4 bases, with 14 bases separating them. CDR1 MNHNS and CDR2 SASEGT come from the germline V gene. This chain's CDR3 is CAGGSFTYGYTF. The DNA of the CDR3 is TGTGCCGGTGGGAGTTTTACCTATGGCTACACCTTC.

This clone was detected once. This chain joins TRBV6-6 and TRBJ1-3; D uncertain. In germline, CDR1 is MNHNY, CDR2 SVGAGI (reference sequence). V was cut by 5 bases and J by 0 bases, with 8 bases left in between. There are 14 residues in the CDR3. DNA of the CDR3: TGTGCCAGCAGTGCGGGGAGCTCTGGAAACACCATATATTTT. Translated: CASSAGSSGNTIYF.